This is a list of T cell receptor beta chains from one sample in a study of technical replicates of blood from four donors. Here immunoSEQ multiplex PCR was the method, and the copy in TCRdb shows in-frame clones only, minus some. This repertoire shows 85,000 to 100,000 clones, around 95% found once; its top ten account for roughly 0.2%. The source material was T cells isolated from PBMCs. The origin of the receptors is a human donor in good health. Both conserved end residues are part of each CDR3. D genes are given only for firm matches.

D	V	J	CDR3	DNA
.	TRBV7-3	TRBJ1-1	CASSLSPVNTEAFF	TGTGCCAGCAGCTTATCGCCGGTGAACACTGAAGCTTTCTTT
.	TRBV4-1	TRBJ2-5	CASSHQFPVQDFQETQYF	TGCGCCAGCAGCCATCAATTCCCCGTCCAGGACTTCCAAGAGACCCAGTACTTC
.	TRBV18	TRBJ1-5	CASSPQGGNQPQHF	TGTGCCAGCTCACCACAGGGAGGCAATCAGCCCCAGCATTTT
.	TRBV19	TRBJ1-5	CASSIGGAGWGEYQHF	TGTGCCAGTAGTATTGGAGGAGCCGGGTGGGGTGAGTACCAGCATTTT
TRBD1	TRBV10-1	TRBJ2-7	CASSAPGGTGRSYEQYF	TGCGCCAGCAGTGCCCCCGGCGGGACAGGGCGCTCCTACGAGCAGTACTTC
TRBD2	TRBV5-1	TRBJ2-7	CASSSPFSGPSHEQYF	TGCGCCAGCAGCTCCCCTTTTAGCGGGCCGTCGCACGAGCAGTACTTC
.	TRBV30	TRBJ1-2	CAWSVMISFEYGYTF	TGTGCCTGGAGTGTAATGATCTCCTTCGAGTATGGCTACACCTTC
.	TRBV11-3	TRBJ1-1	CASSSHRNTEAFF	TGTGCCAGCAGCTCTCACAGGAACACTGAAGCTTTCTTT
TRBD1	TRBV14	TRBJ2-7	CASSWGQGYEQYF	TGTGCCAGCAGTTGGGGACAGGGGTACGAGCAGTACTTC
.	TRBV7-9	TRBJ2-7	CASSPRQSLRAEQYF	TGTGCCAGCAGCCCGCGACAGTCATTAAGGGCCGAGCAGTACTTC
.	TRBV27	TRBJ1-2	CASGTQGYPGGYTF	TGTGCCAGCGGAACTCAGGGGTACCCAGGAGGCTACACCTTC
TRBD2	TRBV6-1	TRBJ2-1	CASSGLAGATYNEQFF	TGTGCCAGCAGTGGACTAGCGGGAGCTACCTACAATGAGCAGTTCTTC
.	TRBV7-9	TRBJ1-2	CASSLYGQNGYTF	TGTGCCAGCAGCTTATATGGACAGAATGGCTACACCTTC
TRBD1	TRBV7-2	TRBJ2-7	CASSPSGTGYHEQYF	TGTGCCAGCAGCCCTAGTGGGACAGGGTACCACGAGCAGTACTTC
.	TRBV6-1	TRBJ2-5	CASSEWAVKQETQYF	TGTGCCAGCAGTGAATGGGCAGTAAAACAAGAGACCCAGTACTTC
.	TRBV5-4	TRBJ1-2	CASSFAGIHDGYTF	TGTGCCAGCAGCTTCGCAGGGATCCATGATGGCTACACCTTC
TRBD2	TRBV13	TRBJ2-5	CASSLLAGEETQYF	TGTGCCAGCAGCTTACTAGCGGGGGAAGAGACCCAGTACTTC